One and the same sample provided the 25 T cell receptor beta chains below, sequenced in a study of early T cells in non-severe SARS-CoV-2 infection. MiXCR, run by TCRdb on the 5' RACE reads, gives a single entry per CDR3 protein. Of 70,000 or so distinct CDR3 sequences detected, around 13% appear once; the ten largest clones hold roughly 1.3%. Sequencing used whole blood. Receptors originate from an adult who was a healthcare worker with PCR-confirmed SARS-CoV-2 infection or an uninfected control (not recorded which).

This clonotype was recorded many times. This chain joins TRBV7-2 and TRBJ2-1, with a weak D call TRBD1 (5 bases). This CDR3 comprises 12 residues. Germline values: CDR1 SGHTA, CDR2 FQGNSA. Trimming left V 3 bases short and J 5 bases short, with 5 bases between. This CDR3 is CASSLGHNEQFF. DNA for the CDR3: TGTGCCAGCAGCTTGGGGCACAATGAGCAGTTCTTC.

In this sample, this clonotype turned up many times. The germline gene is not matched at one end of the junction; a read error may be the cause. The chain joins TRBV12-3 or TRBV12-4 to TRBJ2-7; 12 bases agree with TRBD2. The CDR3 runs 18 residues. Here the CDR3 reads CANSPLAGGPDPSYEQYF. The CDR3 nucleotides are TGTGCCAACAGTCCACTAGCGGGAGGCCCCGATCCTTCCTACGAGCAGTACTTC.

This chain connects TRBV11-2 to TRBJ1-4; 9 bases are shared with TRBD1. Germline trimming cut 5 bases from V and 6 bases from J; bases unmatched to any gene: 7. Germline-derived CDR1 and CDR2 are SGHAT and FQNNGV. The CDR3 contains 15 residues. The DNA for the CDR3 is TGTGCCAGCAGCCCCCGACGGACAGGGGATGAAAAACTGTTTTTT. As protein: CASSPRRTGDEKLFF. The complete variable domain, with remaining parts taken from reference TRBV11-2 and TRBJ1-4, reads EAGVAQSPRYKIIEKRQSVAFWCNPISGHATLYWYQQILGQGPKLLIQFQNNGVVDDSQLPKDRFSAERLKGVDSTLKIQPAKLEDSAVYLCASSPRRTGDEKLFFGSGTQLSVL.

The DNA of the CDR3 is TGTGCCAGCAGTGACACAGGGGGACCAGATTATGGCTACACCTTC. Its translation: CASSDTGGPDYGYTF. The chain has TRBV28 and TRBJ1-2; TRBD1 aligns across 8 bases. With 5 bases clipped from V and 5 bases from J, the junction kept 10 bases outside the gene matches. The CDR3 has 15 residues. Germline CDR1 and CDR2: MDHEN and SYDVKM.

This clonotype was counted ten times or more. This chain links TRBV27 with TRBJ1-2; the D is unclear. Germline CDR1 reads MNHEY; CDR2 reads SMNVEV (reference sequence). CDR3 length equals 12 residues. Deletions cut 6 bases from V and 2 bases from J, with 7 bases between. CDR3 sequence: CASRGLNYGYTF. CDR3 in DNA: TGTGCCAGCAGGGGGTTGAACTATGGCTACACCTTC.

V is TRBV28 and J is TRBJ1-4; possibly TRBD1 for D (6 bases). The V end lost 3 bases, the J end lost 11 bases, and 13 bases lay between the germline ends. Germline V gene sequence: CDR1 MDHEN, CDR2 SYDVKM. This CDR3 spans 13 amino acids. The CDR3 nucleotides read TGTGCCAGCAGTTTTGCCGGGACACAGAAACTGTTTTTT. Translated: CASSFAGTQKLFF. Full variable domain (remainder filled in from reference TRBV28 and TRBJ1-4): DVKVTQSSRYLVKRTGEKVFLECVQDMDHENMFWYRQDPGLGLRLIYFSYDVKMKEKGDIPEGYSVSREKKERFSLILESASTNQTSMYLCASSFAGTQKLFFGSGTQLSVL.

This clonotype was observed many times. The CDR3 here is CASTSGMGYTGELFF. CDR3 nucleotides: TGTGCCAGCACAAGCGGGATGGGATACACCGGGGAGCTGTTTTTT. The chain carries TRBV6-2 or TRBV6-3 and TRBJ2-2; 7 bases are shared with TRBD2. There are 15 residues in the CDR3. Trimming removed 7 bases from V and 3 bases from J; junction bases left unmatched: 8. The germline V gene has CDR1 MNHEY and CDR2 SVGEGT.

This clonotype was counted ten times or more. The chain uses TRBV7-6 and TRBJ2-7; D gene uncertain. The V gene's germline CDR1 is SGHVS and CDR2 FNYEAQ. The CDR3 totals 12 residues. Trimming shortened V by 2 bases and J by 3 bases, and 5 bases separated the two germline ends. This chain's CDR3 is CASSLNGYEQYF. The DNA for the CDR3 is TGTGCCAGCAGCTTAAACGGCTACGAGCAGTACTTC.

This clonotype appeared many times. The J gene is TRBJ2-2, the V gene TRBV6-5; 11 bases line up with TRBD2. V shed 5 bases and J 0 bases; nucleotides not matched to a gene: 11. The germline gives CDR1 MNHEY, CDR2 SVGAGI. The length of the CDR3 is 19 residues. CDR3: CASSHLGTGLAANTGELFF. The CDR3 coding sequence is TGTGCCAGCAGTCATCTAGGTACGGGACTAGCGGCGAACACCGGGGAGCTGTTTTTT.

The chain carries TRBV28 and TRBJ2-7; D uncertain. The germline CDR1 and CDR2 sequences are MDHEN and SYDVKM. The CDR3 totals 12 residues. V lost 5 bases, J lost 0 bases, and 5 bases lay in between. The DNA of the CDR3 is TGTGCCAGCAGTAGCAGCTCCTACGAGCAGTACTTC. Its translation is CASSSSSYEQYF.

This clonotype occurred many times. The chain combines TRBV11-2 with TRBJ2-1; TRBD1 might be the D (6 bases). The ends were cut back, 4 bases at V and 3 bases at J, with 13 bases in the middle. The CDR3 contains 15 residues. CDR1 and CDR2 from the germline V gene are SGHAT and FQNNGV. The CDR3 sequence: CASSSNREVYNEQFF. CDR3 nucleotides: TGTGCCAGCAGCTCAAACAGGGAAGTCTACAATGAGCAGTTCTTC.

This clonotype was seen ten or more times. This sequence joins TRBV27 and TRBJ2-7, with 9 bases lining up with TRBD1. Germline CDR1 reads MNHEY; CDR2 reads SMNVEV (reference sequence). The CDR3 runs to 15 residues. V trimming: 5 bases; J trimming: 3 bases; junction bases outside the gene matches: 8. CDR3 bases: TGTGCCAGCAGTCTCAAGACAGGGGGAAGCTACGAGCAGTACTTC. It encodes CASSLKTGGSYEQYF.

The genes are TRBV29-1 and TRBJ1-1; D unclear. Trimming took 5 bases from V and 3 from J, leaving 4 bases between them. The CDR3 is 10 residues long. Germline CDR1 is SQVTM and CDR2 is ANQGSEA. The CDR3 is CSVSYTEAFF. The CDR3 DNA reads TGCAGCGTTTCGTACACTGAAGCTTTCTTT.

The chain combines TRBV28 with TRBJ2-1; D is ambiguous. Germline assignment: CDR1 MDHEN and CDR2 SYDVKM. V lost 9 bases and J lost 8, with 17 bases in between. CDR3 length: 13 residues. The CDR3 nucleotides are TGTGCCAGTCTGAGCCAGGCCGGCGATGAGCAGTTCTTC. Its translation is CASLSQAGDEQFF.

This clonotype was seen ten or more times. The chain combines TRBV9 with TRBJ1-6, with D hard to call. Germline V gene lookup returns CDR1 SGDLS and CDR2 YYNGEE. V lost 0 bases, J lost 8 bases, and 15 bases lay in between. The CDR3 contains 16 residues. DNA for the CDR3: TGTGCCAGCAGCGTAGGAGACGGGGTTGTCGATTCACCCCTCCACTTT. It is translated as CASSVGDGVVDSPLHF.

In this sample, this clonotype turned up many times. The rearrangement joins TRBV28 to TRBJ2-5, with 7 bases matching TRBD1. CDR1 is MDHEN and CDR2 is SYDVKM in the germline V gene. The CDR3 is 15 residues long. Trimming at V came to 2 bases and at J to 0 bases, leaving 3 bases not matched to a gene. The CDR3 DNA is TGTGCCAGCAGTTTAAGGGACAGTAACCAAGAGACCCAGTACTTC. This encodes CASSLRDSNQETQYF. Looking up the rest from reference TRBV28 and TRBJ2-5 gives the full variable domain: DVKVTQSSRYLVKRTGEKVFLECVQDMDHENMFWYRQDPGLGLRLIYFSYDVKMKEKGDIPEGYSVSREKKERFSLILESASTNQTSMYLCASSLRDSNQETQYFGPGTRLLVL.

This clonotype was detected many times. The rearrangement uses TRBV4-2 and TRBJ1-2; a possible D gene is TRBD1 (5 bases). The CDR3 consists of 15 residues. Trimming shortened V by 0 bases and J by 7 bases, and 15 bases separated the two germline ends. Germline CDR1 LGHNA, CDR2 YNFKEQ. The CDR3 nucleotides are TGTGCCAGCAGCCAAGATGAGGGGACGCTGGCTGGCTACACCTTC. It yields the protein CASSQDEGTLAGYTF.

Only a few counts were recorded for this clonotype. This could be a read error, since a much larger clone is one nucleotide away. The chain recombines TRBV7-2 with TRBJ1-1; no firm D call. V was clipped by 3 bases and J by 1 base, with 6 bases between them. The CDR3 length is 13 residues. Germline V lookup: CDR1 SGHTA, CDR2 FQGNSA. CDR3 residues: CASSFRGNTEAFF. Here the CDR3 DNA reads TGTGCCAGCAGCTTTCGAGGGAACACTGAAGCTTTCTTT.

This clonotype has a count of ten or more. The genes are TRBV7-9 and TRBJ1-1, with 10 bases identical to TRBD1. Trimming at V came to 5 bases and at J to 9 bases, leaving 9 bases not matched to a gene. The CDR3 length is 14 residues. Germline loops: CDR1 SEHNR, CDR2 FQNEAQ (reference sequence). CDR3 DNA sequence: TGTGCCAGCAGCCCGTATACGACAGGGGGCAAAGCTTTCTTT. It codes for CASSPYTTGGKAFF.

The chain uses TRBV28 and TRBJ1-1; 7 bases are a match to TRBD1. J gave up 7 bases and V 6 bases, and 17 bases lay outside the gene matches. From germline, CDR1 is MDHEN and CDR2 SYDVKM. The CDR3 loop spans 16 amino acids. Here the CDR3 reads CASRARQGGRSVEAFF. The CDR3 nucleotides are TGTGCCAGCAGGGCCAGACAGGGAGGTCGGTCGGTTGAAGCTTTCTTT.

Only one count was recorded for this clonotype. CDR3 loop: CASSSQPNQPQHF. In DNA, the CDR3 is TGTGCCAGCAGCTCCCAACCTAATCAGCCCCAGCATTTT. This chain links TRBV11-2 with TRBJ1-5, with unresolved D. This CDR3 has 13 amino acids. The germline V gene encodes CDR1 SGHAT and CDR2 FQNNGV. The V end lost 4 bases, the J end lost 4 bases, and 8 bases lay between the germline ends.

There are many counts of this clonotype. The V gene is TRBV9, the J gene TRBJ2-1, with unresolved D. This CDR3 spans 15 amino acids. V dropped 0 bases and J dropped 1 base, with 8 bases sitting between them. Germline V gene sequence: CDR1 SGDLS, CDR2 YYNGEE. CDR3 protein: CASSVDGDSYNEQFF. The CDR3 coding sequence is TGTGCCAGCAGCGTAGATGGAGATTCCTACAATGAGCAGTTCTTC.

The sample holds many counts of this clonotype. The rearrangement joins TRBV5-4 to TRBJ1-1; D unclear. Germline V gene data show CDR1 as SGHNT and CDR2 as YYREEE (reference sequence). This CDR3 has 13 amino acids. V lost 7 bases, J lost 1 base, and 11 bases lay in between. The CDR3 DNA is TGTGCCAGCGGGGAGTTACAGAACACTGAAGCTTTCTTT. This gives the protein CASGELQNTEAFF.

The J gene is TRBJ1-1, the V gene TRBV7-2; no definite D call. The CDR3 consists of 13 residues. Germline-derived CDR1 and CDR2 are SGHTA and FQGNSA. Trimming left V 7 bases short and J 0 bases short, with 9 bases between. The CDR3 region has the DNA TGTGCCAGCAAGGGCAGGTTGAACACTGAAGCTTTCTTT. Its translation: CASKGRLNTEAFF.

In this sample, this clonotype turned up many times. The chain has TRBV9 and TRBJ2-1, with 8 nucleotides matching TRBD2. With 0 bases clipped from V and 5 bases from J, the junction kept 4 bases outside the gene matches. CDR1 is SGDLS, CDR2 YYNGEE, per germline. The CDR3 contains 15 residues. The CDR3 region is CASSVESSGNNEQFF. The CDR3 nucleotides are TGTGCCAGCAGCGTAGAGAGTAGCGGGAACAATGAGCAGTTCTTC.